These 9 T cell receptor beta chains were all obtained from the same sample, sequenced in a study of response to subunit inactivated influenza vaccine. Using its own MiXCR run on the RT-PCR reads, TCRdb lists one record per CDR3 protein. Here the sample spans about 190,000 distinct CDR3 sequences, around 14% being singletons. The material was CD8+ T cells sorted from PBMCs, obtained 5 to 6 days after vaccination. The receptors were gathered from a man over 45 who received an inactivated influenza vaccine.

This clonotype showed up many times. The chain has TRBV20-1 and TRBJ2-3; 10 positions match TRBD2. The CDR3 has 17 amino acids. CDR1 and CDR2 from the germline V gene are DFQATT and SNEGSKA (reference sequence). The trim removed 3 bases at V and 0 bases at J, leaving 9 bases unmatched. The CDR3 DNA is TGCAGTGCTAGCTCCACTAGCGGGGACAAGAGCACAGATACGCAGTATTTT. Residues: CSASSTSGDKSTDTQYF.

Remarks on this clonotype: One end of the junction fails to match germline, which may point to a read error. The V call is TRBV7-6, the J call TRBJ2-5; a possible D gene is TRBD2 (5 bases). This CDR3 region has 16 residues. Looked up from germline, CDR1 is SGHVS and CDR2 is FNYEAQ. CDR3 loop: CASTLTPSGLQETQYF. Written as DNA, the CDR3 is TGTGCCAGCACCTTAACCCCTTCGGGGTTACAAGAGACCCAGTACTTC. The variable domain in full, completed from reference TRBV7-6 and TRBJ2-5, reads GAGVSQSPRYKVTKRGQDVALRCDPISGHVSLYWYRQALGQGPEFLTYFNYEAQQDKSGLPNDRFSAERPEGSISTLTIQRTEQRDSAMYRCASTLTPSGLQETQYFGPGTRLLVL.

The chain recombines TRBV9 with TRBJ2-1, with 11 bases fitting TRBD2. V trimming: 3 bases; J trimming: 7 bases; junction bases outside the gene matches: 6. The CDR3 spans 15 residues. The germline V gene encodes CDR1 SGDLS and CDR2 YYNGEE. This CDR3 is CASSGSGRASNEQFF. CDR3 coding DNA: TGTGCCAGCAGCGGTAGCGGGAGGGCCAGTAATGAGCAGTTCTTC.

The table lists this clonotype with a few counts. CDR3 in DNA: TGTGCCAGCAGTGACAGGGAAGGGAGCACTGAAGCTTTCTTT. Translation: CASSDREGSTEAFF. The rearrangement uses TRBV2 and TRBJ1-1; TRBD1 might be the D (5 bases). CDR1 is SNHLY, CDR2 FYNNEI, per germline. The CDR3 loop spans 14 amino acids. V dropped 3 bases and J dropped 4 bases, with 12 bases sitting between them.

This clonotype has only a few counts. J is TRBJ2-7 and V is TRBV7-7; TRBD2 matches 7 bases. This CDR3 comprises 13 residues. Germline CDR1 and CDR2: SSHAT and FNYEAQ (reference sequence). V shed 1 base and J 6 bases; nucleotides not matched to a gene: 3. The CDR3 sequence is CASSLEGGVEQYF. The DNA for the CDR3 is TGTGCCAGCAGCTTAGAGGGAGGGGTCGAGCAGTACTTC.

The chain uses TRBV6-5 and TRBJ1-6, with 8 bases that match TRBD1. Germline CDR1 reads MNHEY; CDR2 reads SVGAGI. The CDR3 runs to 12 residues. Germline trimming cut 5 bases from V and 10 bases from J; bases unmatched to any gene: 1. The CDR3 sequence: CASSTGGSPLHF. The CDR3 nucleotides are TGTGCCAGCAGTACAGGGGGGTCACCCCTCCACTTT.

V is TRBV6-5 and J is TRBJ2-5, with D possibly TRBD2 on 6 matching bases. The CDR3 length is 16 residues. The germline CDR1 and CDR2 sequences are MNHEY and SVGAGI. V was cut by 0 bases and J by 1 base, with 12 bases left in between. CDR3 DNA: TGTGCCAGCAGTTACTCTCCCGGGACTGCCCAAGAGACCCAGTACTTC. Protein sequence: CASSYSPGTAQETQYF.

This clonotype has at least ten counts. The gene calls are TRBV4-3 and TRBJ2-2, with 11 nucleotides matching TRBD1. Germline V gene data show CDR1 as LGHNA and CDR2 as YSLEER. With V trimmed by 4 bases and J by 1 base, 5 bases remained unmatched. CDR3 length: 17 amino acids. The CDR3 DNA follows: TGCGCCAGCAGCCCAAGGGACAGGGGGGTGAACACCGGGGAGCTGTTTTTT. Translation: CASSPRDRGVNTGELFF.

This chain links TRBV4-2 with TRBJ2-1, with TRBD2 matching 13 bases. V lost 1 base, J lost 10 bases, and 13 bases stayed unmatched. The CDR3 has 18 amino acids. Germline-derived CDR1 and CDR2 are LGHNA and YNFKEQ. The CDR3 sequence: CASSQGQGLAGEGEEQFF. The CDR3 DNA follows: TGTGCCAGCAGCCAAGGCCAAGGACTAGCGGGGGAAGGGGAGGAGCAGTTCTTC.